These 6 T cell receptor beta chains were all obtained from the same sample, sequenced in a study of T cell responses to AZD1222 COVID-19 vaccine. Libraries were prepared by immunoSEQ multiplex PCR; TCRdb keeps only in-frame clonotypes and omits some of them. The sample yields about 100,000 clones, approximately 90% seen once. Specimen: peripheral blood, collected on day 0 of AZD1222 vaccination. The receptors originated from an adult in good health.

The V gene is TRBV29-1, the J gene TRBJ1-1; D is uncertain. This CDR3 region has 13 residues. With 7 bases removed from V and 2 bases from J, the gap between germline ends came to 14 bases. Looked up from germline, CDR1 is SQVTM and CDR2 is ANQGSEA. Here the CDR3 reads CSARLGPNTEAFF. For the CDR3, the DNA is TGCAGCGCCCGTCTTGGGCCTAACACTGAAGCTTTCTTT.

The V gene is TRBV6-6, the J gene TRBJ2-7; TRBD1 matches at 8 bases. J gave up 5 bases and V 2 bases, and 11 bases lay outside the gene matches. Germline V gene lookup returns CDR1 MNHNY and CDR2 SVGAGI (reference sequence). There are 16 residues in the CDR3. For the CDR3, the DNA is TGTGCCAGCAGTTACATTCGGGCAGGGGGCTTCCACGAGCAGTACTTC. Amino acids: CASSYIRAGGFHEQYF.

V is TRBV28 and J is TRBJ1-1, with D unclear. Trimming left V 5 bases short and J 3 bases short, with 16 bases between. The CDR3 has 15 amino acids. CDR1 and CDR2 from the germline V gene are MDHEN and SYDVKM. This CDR3 is CASSQRDLAHTEAFF. The CDR3 DNA sequence: TGTGCCAGCAGTCAGAGGGATTTGGCTCACACTGAAGCTTTCTTT.

The chain recombines TRBV29-1 with TRBJ1-1; unclear D gene. The CDR3 is 12 residues long. V lost 2 bases and J lost 1, with 5 bases in between. Germline V gene sequence: CDR1 SQVTM, CDR2 ANQGSEA. CDR3 nucleotide sequence: TGCAGCGTTGAAACACAGAACACTGAAGCTTTCTTT. This translates into CSVETQNTEAFF.

The rearrangement links TRBV7-7 to TRBJ2-5; TRBD1 agrees at 10 bases. CDR3 length equals 14 residues. V lost 5 bases to trimming and J lost 5 bases; unmatched junction nucleotides: 5. The germline V gene has CDR1 SSHAT and CDR2 FNYEAQ (reference sequence). This CDR3 is CASSKDRGRETQYF. DNA of the CDR3: TGTGCCAGCAGCAAGGACAGGGGGAGGGAGACCCAGTACTTC.

The chain combines TRBV5-1 with TRBJ2-1; 9 positions agree with TRBD2. The ends lost 3 bases at V and 4 bases at J; junction bases unmatched: 5. Germline values: CDR1 SGHRS, CDR2 YFSETQ. CDR3 length equals 15 residues. For the CDR3, the DNA is TGCGCCAGCAGCTGGTTGGGACTAGCATACAATGAGCAGTTCTTC. Protein sequence: CASSWLGLAYNEQFF.